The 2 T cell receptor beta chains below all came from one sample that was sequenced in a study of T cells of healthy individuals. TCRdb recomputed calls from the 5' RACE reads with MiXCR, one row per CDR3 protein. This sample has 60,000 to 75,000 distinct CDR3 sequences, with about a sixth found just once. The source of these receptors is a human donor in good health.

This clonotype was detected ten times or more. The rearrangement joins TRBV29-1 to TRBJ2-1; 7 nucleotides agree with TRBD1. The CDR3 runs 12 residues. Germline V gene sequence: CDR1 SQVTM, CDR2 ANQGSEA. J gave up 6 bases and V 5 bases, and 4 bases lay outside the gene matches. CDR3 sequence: CSVKRGPNEQFF. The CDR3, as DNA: TGCAGCGTTAAAAGGGGGCCCAATGAGCAGTTCTTC.

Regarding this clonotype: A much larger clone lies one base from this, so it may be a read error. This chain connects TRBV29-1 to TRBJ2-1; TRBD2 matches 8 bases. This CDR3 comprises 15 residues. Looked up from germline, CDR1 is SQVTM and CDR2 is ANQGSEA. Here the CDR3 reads CSVVLAESSYNKQFF. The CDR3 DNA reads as TGCAGCGTTGTACTAGCGGAGAGCTCCTACAATAAGCAGTTCTTC.